A selection of T cell receptor beta chains follows, all from one sample in a study of OX40 agonist ivuxolimab in advanced cancers. Produced via immunoSEQ multiplex PCR; TCRdb's table is partial and in-frame only. This table has roughly 41,000 clones, approximately 90% appearing once. This sample comprised CD4+ or CD8+ T cells sorted from blood, obtained in a trial of the OX40 agonist ivuxolimab. These receptors were obtained from an adult with an advanced solid tumor such as melanoma, head and neck, liver or kidney cancer. Each CDR3 is given with its conserved first and last residue. Each record gives: D gene, clone size, V gene, J gene, CDR3 DNA, CDR3 protein. D genes are given only for firm matches. Clone size is stated in some rows and not others, as once, few, many or a class when expanded.

>NA|NA|TRBV15|TRBJ1-5
TGTGCCACCAGCACCCGGACCCATCAGTCCCAGCATTTT
CATSTRTHQSQHF
>TRBD1|NA|TRBV6-1|TRBJ1-2
TGTGCCAGCAGGAACGATTTACAGGGGTTCCGGGGCTACACCTTC
CASRNDLQGFRGYTF
>NA|few|TRBV7-6|TRBJ1-5
TGTGCCAGCAGCTTAGGAACAGGGCAGCCCCAGCATTTT
CASSLGTGQPQHF
>NA|NA|TRBV28|TRBJ2-3
TGTGCCGTGGGGGGTTCTAGCACAGATACGCAGTATTTT
CAVGGSSTDTQYF
>NA|NA|TRBV4-3|TRBJ2-3
TGCGCCAGCAGCCAAGAACCCGGGACAACAAGGGCGCAGTATTTT
CASSQEPGTTRAQYF
>NA|NA|TRBV30|TRBJ1-4
TGTGCCTGGACTCGGGGCCCCAGTGAAAAACTGTTTTTT
CAWTRGPSEKLFF
>TRBD1|NA|TRBV29-1|TRBJ2-5
TGCAGCATAAACAGGGGGCAGGGAGAGACCCAGTACTTC
CSINRGQGETQYF
>NA|NA|TRBV5-5|TRBJ2-7
TGTGCCAGCAGACTTACACCAGGGACTGACTCCTACGAGCAGTACTTC
CASRLTPGTDSYEQYF
>NA|once|TRBV5-1|TRBJ2-4
TGCGCCAGCAGCTTGGTCGGCAATTCGGAAAACATTCAGTACTTC
CASSLVGNSENIQYF
>TRBD1|NA|TRBV18|TRBJ1-1
TGTGCCAGCTCACAGACACAGGACAGGGCCACTGAAGCTTTCTTT
CASSQTQDRATEAFF
>TRBD2|NA|TRBV15|TRBJ2-1
TGTGCCACCAGCAGAGATCTACGGGGGGGTCAGAATGAGCAGTTCTTC
CATSRDLRGGQNEQFF
>TRBD1|NA|TRBV5-4|TRBJ2-2
TGTGCCAGCAGCTTGGATAACAGGGGAGAAACCGGGGAGCTGTTTTTT
CASSLDNRGETGELFF
>NA|NA|TRBV6-6|TRBJ2-7
TGTGCCAGCACCCCCGGGGGCACCTTGGGGGGCTACGAGCAGTACTTC
CASTPGGTLGGYEQYF
>NA|NA|TRBV30|TRBJ2-2
TGTGCCTGGAGTCTAGCTACTCCCGGGGAGCTGTTTTTT
CAWSLATPGELFF
>TRBD1|NA|TRBV4-1|TRBJ2-3
TGCGCCAGCAGCCAAGATGACCCCAGACAGGGTCTTAGTTCGGATACGCAGTATTTT
CASSQDDPRQGLSSDTQYF
>NA|once|TRBV5-5|TRBJ2-2
TGTGCCAGCAGCTCACAGACGGCGAACACCGGGGAGCTGTTTTTT
CASSSQTANTGELFF
>TRBD1|NA|TRBV7-8|TRBJ2-7
TGTGCCAGCAGCTCATGGACAGGGCTGAGCGAGCAGTACTTC
CASSSWTGLSEQYF
>TRBD2|once|TRBV25-1|TRBJ2-7
TGTGCCAGCAGTGAACTGGGGGGGTCTACCTACGAGCAGTACTTC
CASSELGGSTYEQYF
>TRBD1|NA|TRBV25-1|TRBJ1-6
TGTGCCAGCAGTGAGCAACAGGGGGTTTATAATTCACCCCTCCACTTT
CASSEQQGVYNSPLHF
>NA|NA|TRBV7-3|TRBJ2-3
TGTGCCAGCAGCTTAAACTCAGGGAATTTGGCAGATACGCAGTATTTT
CASSLNSGNLADTQYF
>NA|NA|TRBV6-1|TRBJ1-2
TGTGCCAGTGTCGGGGGGCAAGGCTACACCTTC
CASVGGQGYTF
>TRBD2|NA|TRBV19|TRBJ2-3
TGTGCCAGTAGCCCCACTAGCGGGGGGAGCACAGATACGCAGTATTTT
CASSPTSGGSTDTQYF
>NA|NA|TRBV7-6|TRBJ2-1
TGTGCCAGCAGCTTAATGGCCGGGACAGAGCAGTTCTTC
CASSLMAGTEQFF
>NA|NA|TRBV19|TRBJ1-3
TGTGCCAGTAGCCTGAGCTCTGGAAACACCATATATTTT
CASSLSSGNTIYF
>TRBD1|NA|TRBV6-6|TRBJ2-2
TGTGCCAGCAGTTCCCGGCAGGGGGCAAACACCGGGGAGCTGTTTTTT
CASSSRQGANTGELFF
>NA|NA|TRBV6-1|TRBJ1-1
TGTGCCAGCAGTGATACGGGACAACTGAACACTGAAGCTTTCTTT
CASSDTGQLNTEAFF
>NA|NA|TRBV19|TRBJ2-2
TGTGCCAGTAGTCCGGAGCGGAGGGCTTGGTACACCGGGGAGCTGTTTTTT
CASSPERRAWYTGELFF